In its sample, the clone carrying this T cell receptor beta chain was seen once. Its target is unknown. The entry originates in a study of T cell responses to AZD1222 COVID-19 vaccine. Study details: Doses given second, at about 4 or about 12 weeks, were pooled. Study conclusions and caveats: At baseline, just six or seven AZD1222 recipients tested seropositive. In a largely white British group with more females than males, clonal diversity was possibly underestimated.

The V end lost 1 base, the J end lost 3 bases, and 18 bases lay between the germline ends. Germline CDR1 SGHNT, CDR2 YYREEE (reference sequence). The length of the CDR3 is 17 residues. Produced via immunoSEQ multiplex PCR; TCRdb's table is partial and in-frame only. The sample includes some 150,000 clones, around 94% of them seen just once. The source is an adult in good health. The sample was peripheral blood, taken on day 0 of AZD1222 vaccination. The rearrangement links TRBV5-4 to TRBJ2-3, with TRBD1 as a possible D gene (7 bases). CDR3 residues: CASSLPRGGGMTDTQYF. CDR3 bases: TGTGCCAGCAGCTTGCCGCGTGGAGGGGGCATGACAGATACGCAGTATTTT.